Detailed here is one T cell receptor (beta chain). The CDR3 spans 15 residues. In germline, CDR1 is MNHEY, CDR2 SMNVEV (reference sequence). The V and J ends lost 3 bases and 7 bases respectively, with 16 bases between them. Primers: 60 Vbeta forward and 13 Jbeta reverse. The assay was immunoSEQ multiplex PCR, and TCRdb's table has in-frame clones only and misses some. This table lists under 200,000 clones. This record comes from a study of cytomegalovirus exposure and HLA in healthy donors. At the level of the study: Inside one of the first data releases sat 75 million to 100 million unique TCRs taken from HLA-typed donors.

The chain joins TRBV27 to TRBJ2-1; D is undetermined. This sequence originates from a man aged 25-45 years in good health and CMV-seronegative. The sequenced material came from PBMCs. The CDR3: CASSFYAVVGNEQFF. DNA for the CDR3: TGTGCCAGCAGTTTTTACGCGGTTGTGGGTAATGAGCAGTTCTTC.